The sequence of this TCR beta chain was determined in a study of blood T cells in healthy people across ages. Study observations and caveats: Compared with aged donors, long-lived donors showed fewer expanded clones, suggesting selection.

As to this clonotype: Antigen specificity is unknown.

They isolated at least 6.5 million PBMCs from each sample. A sample-barcoded 5' primer and a J-beta primer mix were used in a second PCR of about 6 to 12 cycles. TCRdb re-analysed the 5' RACE reads in MiXCR, keeping a single row per CDR3 protein. The sample gives fewer than 2,000,000 distinct CDR3 sequences, 30% to 40% of which show up once; roughly 23% is in the top ten. Source material: blood. This sequence originates from a human donor in good health.

The CDR3 protein is CASSLATAHTEAFF. As DNA, the CDR3 is TGTGCCAGCAGTCTAGCGACAGCGCACACTGAAGCTTTCTTT. The V call is TRBV28, the J call TRBJ1-1, with a weak D call TRBD1 (5 bases). CDR3 length: 14 residues. Trimming shortened V by 5 bases and J by 3 bases, and 13 bases separated the two germline ends. Germline CDR1 reads MDHEN; CDR2 reads SYDVKM.